These T cell receptor beta chains were read from a single sample in a study of radiation and T cells in renal cell carcinoma. Data came from immunoSEQ multiplex PCR; TCRdb stores just in-frame clones and leaves some out. There are some 130,000 clones in the sample; 80% to 90% occur only once, and 1.9% lies in the top ten. The source was blood, collected from a patient whose treatment included radiotherapy and nephrectomy. The source is a woman between 55 and 75 years old with renal cell carcinoma. The CDR3 runs from the conserved cysteine through the conserved F or W. The order of the fields is V gene, J gene, clone size, D gene, CDR3 DNA, CDR3 protein. A D gene is named only where the DNA matches it firmly. Clone size appears in some rows only: once, few, many, or a class for an expanded clone.

TRBV5-4	TRBJ2-7	.	TRBD1	TGTGCCAGCAGTTTGAGAGGCGGACAGGGGGTTCGCGAGCAGTACTTC	CASSLRGGQGVREQYF
TRBV10-3	TRBJ2-3	.	.	TGTGCCATCACGGTGGGGGGTGGAAGCACAGATACGCAGTATTTT	CAITVGGGSTDTQYF
TRBV5-4	TRBJ1-1	.	.	TGTGCCAGCAGCTTATCAATTAGGGATGCCACTGAAGCTTTCTTT	CASSLSIRDATEAFF
TRBV6-6	TRBJ2-1	.	TRBD2	TGTGCCAGCAGACGACTAGCGGAAGATTACAATGAGCAGTTCTTC	CASRRLAEDYNEQFF
TRBV6-1	TRBJ2-1	.	TRBD2	TGTGCCAGCACCCCCGGGACTAGCGGTTACAATGAGCAGTTCTTC	CASTPGTSGYNEQFF
TRBV19	TRBJ1-5	.	TRBD1	TGTGCCAGTAGTCCCGGACAGGCAGCGAGTAATCAGCCCCAGCATTTT	CASSPGQAASNQPQHF
TRBV10-3	TRBJ1-1	.	.	TGTGCCATCAGCCTCGACACCGTGAACACTGAAGCTTTCTTT	CAISLDTVNTEAFF
TRBV28	TRBJ1-2	.	TRBD1	TGTGCCAGCAGTACGGGACAGTTCGTCTATGGCTACACCTTC	CASSTGQFVYGYTF
TRBV6-1	TRBJ1-5	.	.	TGTGCCAGCAGTGGTGGCAGGGCACCAAATCAGCCCCAGCATTTT	CASSGGRAPNQPQHF
TRBV5-6	TRBJ2-1	.	.	TGTGCCAGCAGCTTACTGGACTACGGCAATGAGCAGTTCTTC	CASSLLDYGNEQFF
TRBV13	TRBJ2-5	.	.	TGTGCCAGCAGCTTAGAAGGAACTATGCAAGAGACCCAGTACTTC	CASSLEGTMQETQYF
TRBV6-1	TRBJ2-1	.	.	TGTGCCAGCAGCGAGCCCGGGGAGCAGTTCTTC	CASSEPGEQFF
TRBV12-2	TRBJ2-5	.	.	TGTGCAAGTCGCTTTGGTGAGGTGGGGCGAGTAGAGACCCAGTACTTC	CASRFGEVGRVETQYF
TRBV27	TRBJ1-3	.	.	TGTGCCAGCAGTGGGGCTGGAAACACCATATATTTT	CASSGAGNTIYF
TRBV7-9	TRBJ1-4	.	.	TGTGCCAGCAGCTTAAGGGACAAACTGTTTTTT	CASSLRDKLFF
TRBV5-1	TRBJ1-2	.	TRBD1	TGCGCCAGCAGCTTGGAAGTCGACAGGGACTATGGCTACACCTTC	CASSLEVDRDYGYTF
TRBV4-3	TRBJ2-7	.	TRBD2	TGCGCCAGCAGCCCCCGCGGCGCGGGGGGCTACGAGCAGTACTTC	CASSPRGAGGYEQYF
TRBV9	TRBJ1-6	.	.	TGTGCCAGCAGCCCCCGGCCCCGGGACTCACCCCTCCACTTT	CASSPRPRDSPLHF
TRBV6-1	TRBJ1-5	.	.	TGTGCCAGCAGTGGGGGTCTTCCCCAGCATTTT	CASSGGLPQHF
TRBV28	TRBJ1-2	.	TRBD1	TGTGCCAGCAGTTTACTTCCCCGGACAGGGGTTGGCTACACCTTC	CASSLLPRTGVGYTF
TRBV28	TRBJ1-2	.	.	TGTGCCAGCAGTTTGGCTCTCTCCTACACCTTC	CASSLALSYTF
TRBV7-9	TRBJ1-2	.	.	TGTGCCAGCAGCTCACACTCGGCAAGGGACTATGGCTACACCTTC	CASSSHSARDYGYTF
TRBV27	TRBJ1-2	.	.	TGTGCCAGCAGCCTAATCCCAAATAACTATGGCTACACCTTC	CASSLIPNNYGYTF
TRBV28	TRBJ2-3	.	.	TGTGCCAGCAGTTTAGGGGGTAGCGGTTTAAGCACAGATACGCAGTATTTT	CASSLGGSGLSTDTQYF
TRBV4-3	TRBJ2-3	once	.	TGCGCCAGCAGCCAAGATAGCAACGGCGGATCTAGCACAGATACGCAGTATTTT	CASSQDSNGGSSTDTQYF
TRBV27	TRBJ2-1	.	.	TGTGCCAGCAGTTTAATTGGGGCGAGGAATGAGCAGTTCTTC	CASSLIGARNEQFF
TRBV30	TRBJ1-2	.	.	TGTGCCTGGGCGGACATAGGGCTCAATGGCTACACCTTC	CAWADIGLNGYTF
TRBV29-1	TRBJ2-7	.	TRBD1	TGCAGCGTTGGGGACAGGGTCGAGCAGTACTTC	CSVGDRVEQYF
TRBV5-1	TRBJ2-5	.	.	TGCGCCAGCAGCTTGGGGCGCTTCCAAGAGACCCAGTACTTC	CASSLGRFQETQYF
TRBV6-5	TRBJ1-2	.	.	TGTGCCAGCAGTCAGACAGCGGGAGGATATGGCTACACCTTC	CASSQTAGGYGYTF
TRBV5-1	TRBJ2-5	.	.	TGCGCCAGCAGCTTGGGAAGGGCGGAGACCCAGTACTTC	CASSLGRAETQYF
TRBV7-8	TRBJ2-5	.	TRBD1	TGTGCCAGCAGCCCACTCCTAGGGGCAGGGGGCAGCGAAGAGACCCAGTACTTC	CASSPLLGAGGSEETQYF
TRBV7-2	TRBJ2-3	.	.	TGTGCCAGCAGCTTAGTGTCCGTCCGCACAGATACGCAGTATTTT	CASSLVSVRTDTQYF
TRBV2	TRBJ2-7	.	TRBD2	TGTGCCAGCATGGGACTAGCGGGCTACGAGCAGTACTTC	CASMGLAGYEQYF
TRBV7-9	TRBJ1-1	.	.	TGTGCCAGCAGCTTTGAAGGGTCTCACACTGAAGCTTTCTTT	CASSFEGSHTEAFF
TRBV5-1	TRBJ2-1	.	TRBD2	TGCGCCAGCAGCCAAATTCCCGGGACTAGCGCCAATAATGAGCAGTTCTTC	CASSQIPGTSANNEQFF
TRBV29-1	TRBJ2-7	.	.	TGCAGCGTTCGCTTGGGCCCCTACGAGCAGTACTTC	CSVRLGPYEQYF
TRBV20-1	TRBJ1-2	.	.	TGCAGTGCTAGAGATCTAGCGGGTTTCACCTTC	CSARDLAGFTF
TRBV6-5	TRBJ2-2	once	.	TGTGCCAGTTGCGGGGAAACCGGGGAGCTGTTTTTT	CASCGETGELFF
TRBV2	TRBJ2-2	.	TRBD1	TGTGCCAGCACCCCCGGGACAGGTATCACCGGGGAGCTGTTTTTT	CASTPGTGITGELFF
TRBV7-2	TRBJ1-1	.	.	TGTGCCAGCAGCCCACTGTTGGGGGACAACACTGAAGCTTTCTTT	CASSPLLGDNTEAFF
TRBV14	TRBJ2-6	.	TRBD1	TGTGCCAGCAGCCAAGTTGGGACAGAGTTGTCTGGGGCCAACGTCCTGACTTTC	CASSQVGTELSGANVLTF
TRBV9	TRBJ2-2	.	.	TGTGCCAGCAGCGTAGGGTATGGGAGCTCCACCGGGGAGCTGTTTTTT	CASSVGYGSSTGELFF
TRBV19	TRBJ1-1	few	.	TGTGCCAGTAGTATATCGGCCATGAAGGGCACTGAAGCTTTCTTT	CASSISAMKGTEAFF
TRBV5-1	TRBJ1-1	.	.	TGCGCCAGCAGCTTCGTACAGTTGACTGAAGCTTTCTTT	CASSFVQLTEAFF
TRBV7-2	TRBJ2-1	.	TRBD2	TGTGCCAGCAGCCGGACTAGCGGGAGCTATGAGCAGTTCTTC	CASSRTSGSYEQFF